The clone carrying this T cell receptor (delta chain) was counted ten times or more. With only one base between it and a far larger clone, this is likely a read error. The same CDR3 also results from other DNA sequences found in this sample. The sample belongs to a study of γδ T cells in repeated Plasmodium falciparum infection. In the study overall: Sampling occurred at baseline, pre-infection for selected infections, and 21 days post-infection.

TCRdb fed the multiplex PCR reads to CATT. The sample shows around 82,000 delta-chain clones, 1.4% of them seen only once. Specimen: gamma-delta T cells from blood. The sequence was collected from a pool of human donors (malaria-infected and uninfected, not separated).

The CDR3 reads CACDRGLTAQLFF. The CDR3 nucleotides read TGTGCCTGTGACAGGGGATTGACAGCACAACTCTTCTTC. The V gene was identified as TRDV2, while no J gene was called; TRDD3, the D gene given by the table, was not confirmed from the DNA. The CDR3 contains 13 residues. Germline CDR1 is GEAIGNYY and CDR2 is EKD.